The present TCR beta chain was sequenced within a study of graft-versus-host responses after intestinal transplantation. For the study at large: Recipients had multivisceral, liver-intestinal, or isolated intestinal transplants. Every recipient underwent anti-thymocyte globulin induction, then tacrolimus and steroids for roughly 3 years.

V dropped 3 bases and J dropped 8 bases, with 13 bases sitting between them. The CDR3 loop spans 13 amino acids. Germline CDR1 reads SGDLS; CDR2 reads YYNGEE. Comments on this clone: What it binds is unknown.

Study results and limitations: High graft-versus-host to host-versus-graft clonal ratios were seen in allografts of patients with graft-donor T cell macrochimerism.

Data came from immunoSEQ multiplex PCR; TCRdb stores just in-frame clones and leaves some out. The top ten clones hold about 0.2% of a sample with 130,000 or so clones, approximately 91% of them seen once. The sample consisted of unstimulated CD4+ T cells sorted from spleen or lymph node cells, taken before intestinal transplant. The chain couples TRBV9 to TRBJ2-3; no definite D call. This clonotype originated in a human donor who received an intestinal transplant. CDR3 nucleotide sequence: TGTGCCAGCAGCGGAACTGACGTCGCTACGCAGTATTTT. As protein: CASSGTDVATQYF.